This T cell receptor beta chain emerged from a study of cytomegalovirus exposure and HLA in healthy donors. Whole-study context: Across some 400 genotyped donors, approximately 81% landed in the Caucasian-associated ancestry cluster. General study findings and limits: HLA allele associations emerged for around 15,000 TCR beta sequences in a later analysis, at 0.05 false discovery rate. Many donors carried some public TCRs, although rarity characterized most TCR sequences. Reportedly, TCR beta sequences accurately predicted HLA-A and HLA-B alleles in most subjects.

Remarks on this clone: As yet, its antigen is unknown.

PCR involved 60 Vbeta and 13 Jbeta primers. The table came from immunoSEQ multiplex PCR; TCRdb's copy has only in-frame clones and leaves some out. Seen here are 100,000 to 150,000 clones, about 80% observed once, and the top ten hold around 1.9%. Trimming removed 2 bases from V and 0 bases from J, with 7 bases in between. CDR3 size: 14 residues. The germline CDR1 and CDR2 sequences are GTSNPN and SVGIG (reference sequence). The chain employs TRBV30 and TRBJ2-2; D possibly corresponds to TRBD1 (5 bases). This sequence was found in a woman between 45 and 65 years old in good health and CMV-seronegative. Sequencing used PBMCs. CDR3 DNA sequence: TGTGCCTGGAGTCGCAGGGCGAACACCGGGGAGCTGTTTTTT. Its protein product is CAWSRRANTGELFF.